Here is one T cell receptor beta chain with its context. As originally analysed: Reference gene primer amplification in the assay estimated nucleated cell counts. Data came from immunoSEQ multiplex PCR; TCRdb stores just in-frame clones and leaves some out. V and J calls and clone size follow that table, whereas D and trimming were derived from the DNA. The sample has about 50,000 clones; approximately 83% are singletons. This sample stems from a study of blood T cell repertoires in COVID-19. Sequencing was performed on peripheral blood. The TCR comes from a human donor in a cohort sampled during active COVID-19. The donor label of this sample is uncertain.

CDR3 coding DNA: TGTGCCAGCAGTTACTCTGGACTTCCCGAAGCTTTCTTT. Translation: CASSYSGLPEAFF. The chain is built from TRBV6-5 and TRBJ1-1; D is unclear. Trimming shortened V by 0 bases and J by 8 bases, and 10 bases separated the two germline ends. The CDR3 extends over 13 amino acids. Germline lookup yields CDR1 MNHEY and CDR2 SVGAGI.